Listed below are T cell receptor beta chains from one sample, sequenced in a study of blood T cell repertoires in COVID-19. Profiled with immunoSEQ multiplex PCR; TCRdb holds only in-frame clones, not every one. This sample has roughly 200,000 clones; about 82% occur once, and the top ten carry over 7%. Material: PBMCs or T cells enriched from blood (not recorded which). The origin of the receptors is a woman aged 30 to 39 who had recovered from COVID-19. Both conserved end residues are trimmed from each CDR3. Expanded clones are given a class, and other clones once, few, many or no size at all.

V: TRBV6-4; size: NA; J: TRBJ2-3; CDR3: ASSDGRGSHTQY
V: TRBV29-1; size: NA; J: TRBJ1-1; CDR3: SVGHPNTEAF
V: TRBV27; size: NA; J: TRBJ2-7; CDR3: ASSVTSDSSYEQY
V: TRBV14; size: NA; J: TRBJ2-7; CDR3: ASSPPLRSGRALSKGREQY
V: TRBV19; size: NA; J: TRBJ2-3; CDR3: ASATLAGGTDTQY
V: TRBV28; size: NA; J: TRBJ2-7; CDR3: ASSPSDREHEQY
V: TRBV4-1; size: few; J: TRBJ2-7; CDR3: ASSPLLAGGFSYEQY
V: TRBV6-1; size: NA; J: TRBJ2-7; CDR3: ASSELGLPYEQY
V: TRBV28; size: NA; J: TRBJ1-2; CDR3: ASSLGTISGYT
V: TRBV7-9; size: NA; J: TRBJ1-3; CDR3: ASSLEARWGGDTIY
V: TRBV9; size: NA; J: TRBJ2-1; CDR3: ASSVLTDRVSYNEQF
V: TRBV6-5; size: NA; J: TRBJ2-5; CDR3: ASNMGTGPQETQY
V: TRBV28; size: NA; J: TRBJ2-7; CDR3: ASSFSGTTYEQY
V: TRBV2; size: NA; J: TRBJ1-4; CDR3: ASGETGRAEKLF
V: TRBV3-1/TRBV3-2; size: NA; J: TRBJ2-3; CDR3: ASSQEWGITDTQY
V: TRBV28; size: once; J: TRBJ1-5; CDR3: ASSPTGGGQPQH
V: TRBV29-1; size: NA; J: TRBJ1-2; CDR3: SVAVRGGYT
V: TRBV5-1; size: few; J: TRBJ1-2; CDR3: ASSLDPENTYGYT
V: TRBV7-6; size: NA; J: TRBJ1-1; CDR3: ASSQLRDRNTEAF
V: TRBV18; size: NA; J: TRBJ2-1; CDR3: ASYEREVRNEQF
V: TRBV19; size: large; J: TRBJ2-2; CDR3: ASSIHPSGELF
V: TRBV25-1; size: NA; J: TRBJ1-2; CDR3: ASSLVGTGGFGYGYT
V: TRBV24-1; size: many; J: TRBJ2-2; CDR3: ATSDTSRDTGELF
V: TRBV5-4; size: NA; J: TRBJ1-1; CDR3: ASSVGVNTEAF
V: TRBV19; size: NA; J: TRBJ1-2; CDR3: ASSPRTGVYGYT
V: TRBV28; size: NA; J: TRBJ1-1; CDR3: ASRGPGDTEAF